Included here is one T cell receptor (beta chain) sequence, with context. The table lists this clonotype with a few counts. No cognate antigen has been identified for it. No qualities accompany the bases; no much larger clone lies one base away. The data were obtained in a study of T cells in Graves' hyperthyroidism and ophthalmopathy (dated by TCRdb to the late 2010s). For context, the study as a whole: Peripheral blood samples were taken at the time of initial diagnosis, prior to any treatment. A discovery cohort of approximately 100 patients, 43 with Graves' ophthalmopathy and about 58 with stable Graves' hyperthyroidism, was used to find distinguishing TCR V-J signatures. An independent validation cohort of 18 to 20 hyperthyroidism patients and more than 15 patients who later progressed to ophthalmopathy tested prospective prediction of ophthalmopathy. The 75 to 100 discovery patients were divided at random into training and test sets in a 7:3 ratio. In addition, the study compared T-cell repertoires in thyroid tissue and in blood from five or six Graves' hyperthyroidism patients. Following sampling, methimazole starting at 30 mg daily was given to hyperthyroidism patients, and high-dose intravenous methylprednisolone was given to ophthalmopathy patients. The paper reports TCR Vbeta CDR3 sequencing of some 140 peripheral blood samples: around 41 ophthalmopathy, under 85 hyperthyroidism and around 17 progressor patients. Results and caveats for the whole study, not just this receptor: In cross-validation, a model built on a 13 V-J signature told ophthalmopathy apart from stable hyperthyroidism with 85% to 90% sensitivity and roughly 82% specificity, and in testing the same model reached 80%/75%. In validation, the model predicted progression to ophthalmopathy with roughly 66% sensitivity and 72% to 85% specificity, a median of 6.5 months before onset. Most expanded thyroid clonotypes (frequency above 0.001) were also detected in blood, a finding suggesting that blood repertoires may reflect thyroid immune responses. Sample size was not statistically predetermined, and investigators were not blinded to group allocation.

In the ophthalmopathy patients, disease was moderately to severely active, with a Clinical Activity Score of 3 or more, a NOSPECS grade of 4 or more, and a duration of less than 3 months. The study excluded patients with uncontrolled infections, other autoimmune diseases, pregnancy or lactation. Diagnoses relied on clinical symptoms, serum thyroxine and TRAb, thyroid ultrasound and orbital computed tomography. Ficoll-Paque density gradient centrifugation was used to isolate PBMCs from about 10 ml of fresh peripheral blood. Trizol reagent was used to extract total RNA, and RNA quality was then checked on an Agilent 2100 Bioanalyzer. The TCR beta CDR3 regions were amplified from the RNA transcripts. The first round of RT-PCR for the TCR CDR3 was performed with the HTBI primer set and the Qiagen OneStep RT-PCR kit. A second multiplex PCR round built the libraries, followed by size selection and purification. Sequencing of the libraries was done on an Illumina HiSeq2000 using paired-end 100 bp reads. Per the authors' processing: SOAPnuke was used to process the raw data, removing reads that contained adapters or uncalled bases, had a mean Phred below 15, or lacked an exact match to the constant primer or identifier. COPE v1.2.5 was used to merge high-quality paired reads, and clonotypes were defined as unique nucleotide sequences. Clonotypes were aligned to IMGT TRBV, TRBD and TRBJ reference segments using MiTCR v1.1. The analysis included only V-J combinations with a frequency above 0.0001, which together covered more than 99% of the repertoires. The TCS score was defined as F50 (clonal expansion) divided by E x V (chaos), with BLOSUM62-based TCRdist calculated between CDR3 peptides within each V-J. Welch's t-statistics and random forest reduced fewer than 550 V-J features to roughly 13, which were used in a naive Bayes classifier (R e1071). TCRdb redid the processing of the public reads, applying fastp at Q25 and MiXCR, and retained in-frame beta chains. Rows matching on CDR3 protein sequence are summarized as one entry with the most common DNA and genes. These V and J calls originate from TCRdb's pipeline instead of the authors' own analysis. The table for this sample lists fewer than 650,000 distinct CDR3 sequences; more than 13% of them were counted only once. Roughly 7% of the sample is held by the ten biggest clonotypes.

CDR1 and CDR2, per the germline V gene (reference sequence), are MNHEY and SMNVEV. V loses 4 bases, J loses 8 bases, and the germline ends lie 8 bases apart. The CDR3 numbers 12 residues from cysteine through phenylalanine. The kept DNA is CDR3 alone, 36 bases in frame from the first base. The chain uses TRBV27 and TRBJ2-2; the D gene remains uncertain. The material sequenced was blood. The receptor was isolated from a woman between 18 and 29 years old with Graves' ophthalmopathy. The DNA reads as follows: TGTGCCAGCAGTTCCGTGGGGGGGGAGCTGTTTTTT. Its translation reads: CASSSVGGELFF.